These T cell receptor beta chains were read from a single sample in a study of cytomegalovirus exposure and HLA in healthy donors. Some clones are missing from TCRdb's copy, which holds only in-frame ones; the method was immunoSEQ multiplex PCR. The sample has about 110,000 clones; approximately 82% are singletons. Sequenced material: PBMCs. The receptors were gathered from a man aged 25-45 years in good health and CMV-seropositive. Both conserved end residues are part of each CDR3. Fields, in order: CDR3 protein, CDR3 DNA, J gene, clone size, D gene, V gene. The D gene is left open where the match is weak. Not all rows give a size; the values are once, few, many and, for expanded clones, a class.

CASPVGGLTEAFF,TGTGCCAGCCCCGTCGGGGGGCTCACTGAAGCTTTCTTT,TRBJ1-1,-,-,TRBV11-3
CASSGQGAYSPLHF,TGTGCCAGCAGCGGACAGGGGGCCTATTCACCCCTCCACTTT,TRBJ1-6,-,TRBD1,TRBV9
CASSQDGSGLAKNIQYF,TGCGCCAGCAGCCAAGATGGAAGCGGGTTAGCCAAAAACATTCAGTACTTC,TRBJ2-4,-,-,TRBV4-1
CASSPPEGPGEQFF,TGTGCCAGCTCACCACCGGAGGGACCTGGGGAGCAGTTCTTC,TRBJ2-1,-,-,TRBV18
CAWDPGTRQETQYF,TGTGCCTGGGACCCCGGGACTAGGCAAGAGACCCAGTACTTC,TRBJ2-5,-,TRBD2,TRBV30
CASGDPGLAGGEQFF,TGCGCCAGCGGAGACCCGGGACTAGCGGGGGGCGAGCAGTTCTTC,TRBJ2-1,-,TRBD2,TRBV10-1
CASSFRQGTDTQYF,TGTGCCAGCAGTTTTAGACAGGGCACAGATACGCAGTATTTT,TRBJ2-3,few,-,TRBV6-6
CASSGSYGYTF,TGTGCCAGCAGTGGGAGCTATGGCTACACCTTC,TRBJ1-2,-,-,TRBV25-1
CAWQGAGDQPQHF,TGTGCCTGGCAGGGGGCTGGGGATCAGCCCCAGCATTTT,TRBJ1-5,-,TRBD1,TRBV30
CASSEGPAGVSSYEQYF,TGCGCCAGCAGCGAGGGGCCAGCGGGGGTGAGCTCCTACGAGCAGTACTTC,TRBJ2-7,-,TRBD2,TRBV5-1
CASSTLAGHYNEQFF,TGTGCCAGCAGCACATTAGCGGGCCACTACAATGAGCAGTTCTTC,TRBJ2-1,-,TRBD2,TRBV6-5
CASSPDRSSYEQYF,TGTGCCAGCAGCCCCGACAGATCTTCCTACGAGCAGTACTTC,TRBJ2-7,-,-,TRBV11-2
CASSSFGNTIYF,TGTGCCAGCAGTTCCTTTGGAAACACCATATATTTT,TRBJ1-3,once,-,TRBV28
CASSLTGQGNTGELFF,TGTGCCAGTAGTCTCACGGGACAGGGGAACACCGGGGAGCTGTTTTTT,TRBJ2-2,few,TRBD1,TRBV19
CARIGISYNEQFF,TGTGCCAGAATCGGTATATCCTACAATGAGCAGTTCTTC,TRBJ2-1,few,-,TRBV7-2
CASSYGLAQYF,TGTGCCAGCAGTTACGGTCTAGCCCAGTACTTC,TRBJ2-5,-,-,TRBV6-5
CASSSSPRGLTYEQYF,TGTGCCAGCAGTTCGTCCCCGCGGGGCCTTACCTACGAGCAGTACTTC,TRBJ2-7,few,-,TRBV28
CASSIYSGSVVETQYF,TGTGCCAGCAGCATATACAGCGGGTCGGTAGTTGAGACCCAGTACTTC,TRBJ2-5,-,-,TRBV7-2
CSVDLAGVGTGEQFF,TGCAGCGTGGATCTAGCGGGGGTTGGGACGGGTGAGCAGTTCTTC,TRBJ2-1,-,TRBD2,TRBV29-1
CASSTANTEAFF,TGCGCCAGCAGCACAGCGAACACTGAAGCTTTCTTT,TRBJ1-1,-,-,TRBV5-1
CASRPTPGLAAEQYF,TGTGCCAGCAGGCCCACGCCTGGACTAGCGGCGGAGCAGTACTTC,TRBJ2-7,-,TRBD2,TRBV6-6
CASSSNSNQPQHF,TGTGCCAGCAGCTCCAATAGCAATCAGCCCCAGCATTTT,TRBJ1-5,few,-,TRBV7-6
CASSLAGRDGEKLFF,TGTGCCAGCAGCTTGGCAGGAAGAGACGGCGAAAAACTGTTTTTT,TRBJ1-4,-,-,TRBV7-8
CASSLAFDREQYF,TGTGCCAGCAGCTTAGCGTTCGATCGGGAGCAGTACTTC,TRBJ2-7,once,-,TRBV7-9
CASSPGQTSSYEQYF,TGTGCCAGCTCACCGGGACAGACGAGCTCCTACGAGCAGTACTTC,TRBJ2-7,-,TRBD1,TRBV18
CASSPLIGQETQYF,TGCGCCAGCAGCCCCCTTATCGGCCAAGAGACCCAGTACTTC,TRBJ2-5,-,-,TRBV4-1
CASTPVADRENTEAFF,TGTGCCAGCACCCCCGTTGCGGACAGGGAGAACACTGAAGCTTTCTTT,TRBJ1-1,-,TRBD1,TRBV5-4
CASSYQGGNNYGYTF,TGTGCCAGCAGTTACCAAGGCGGCAATAACTATGGCTACACCTTC,TRBJ1-2,-,-,TRBV6-5
CASSPLTGGRSSYNEQFF,TGTGCCAGCAGTCCGTTAACCGGGGGGCGTAGCTCCTACAATGAGCAGTTCTTC,TRBJ2-1,-,-,TRBV28
CASSQEGPTGGNYEQFF,TGTGCCAGCAGCCAAGAGGGCCCGACAGGGGGCAATTATGAGCAGTTCTTC,TRBJ2-1,-,TRBD1,TRBV4-2
CASRRAGQETQYF,TGCGCCAGCAGACGAGCGGGGCAAGAGACCCAGTACTTC,TRBJ2-5,-,TRBD2,TRBV10-2
CASSLGGRGGSTEAFF,TGTGCCAGCAGCTTAGGGGGGAGGGGAGGGAGCACTGAAGCTTTCTTT,TRBJ1-1,-,-,TRBV7-9
CASSLGTANTGELFF,TGTGCCAGCAGCCTCGGGACAGCGAACACCGGGGAGCTGTTTTTT,TRBJ2-2,-,TRBD1,TRBV7-2
CASSGGPWTSSYNSPLHF,TGTGCCAGCAGCGGAGGACCGTGGACCAGCTCCTATAATTCACCCCTCCACTTT,TRBJ1-6,-,-,TRBV7-9
CASSLDLWGQGYNEQFF,TGTGCCAGCAGCTTAGATCTTTGGGGACAGGGCTACAATGAGCAGTTCTTC,TRBJ2-1,once,TRBD1,TRBV7-8
CASTPTRGSPLHF,TGTGCCAGCACTCCGACTCGAGGGTCACCCCTCCACTTT,TRBJ1-6,-,-,TRBV2
CASSRGQAPYMNTEAFF,TGCGCCAGCAGCCGAGGACAGGCCCCCTACATGAACACTGAAGCTTTCTTT,TRBJ1-1,-,TRBD1,TRBV4-3
CASSLVGTSGVQETQYF,TGTGCCAGCAGCTTAGTGGGGACTAGCGGGGTCCAAGAGACCCAGTACTTC,TRBJ2-5,-,TRBD2,TRBV11-2
CASSLVAGQAYYEQYF,TGTGCCAGCAGCTTAGTCGCAGGACAGGCCTATTACGAGCAGTACTTC,TRBJ2-7,-,TRBD1,TRBV7-9
CASSQDRFRAQNTGELFF,TGTGCCAGCAGCCAAGATCGCTTCCGCGCTCAGAACACCGGGGAGCTGTTTTTT,TRBJ2-2,-,-,TRBV14
CASSQGTASSYEQYF,TGCGCCAGCAGCCAAGGGACAGCCTCTTCCTACGAGCAGTACTTC,TRBJ2-7,few,-,TRBV4-3